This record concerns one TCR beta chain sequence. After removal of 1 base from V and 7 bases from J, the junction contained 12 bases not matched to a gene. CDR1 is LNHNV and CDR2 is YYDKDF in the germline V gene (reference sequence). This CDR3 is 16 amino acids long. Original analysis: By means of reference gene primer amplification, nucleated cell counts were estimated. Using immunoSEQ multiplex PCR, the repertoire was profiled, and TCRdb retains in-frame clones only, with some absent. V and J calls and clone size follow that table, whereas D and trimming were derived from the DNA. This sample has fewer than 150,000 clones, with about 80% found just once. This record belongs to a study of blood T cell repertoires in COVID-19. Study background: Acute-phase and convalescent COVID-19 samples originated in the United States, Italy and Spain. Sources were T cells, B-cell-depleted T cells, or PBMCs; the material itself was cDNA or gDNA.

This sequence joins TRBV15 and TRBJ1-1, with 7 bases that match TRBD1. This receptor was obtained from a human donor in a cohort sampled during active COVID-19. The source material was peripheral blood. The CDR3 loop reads CATSRVRGQIWGEAFF. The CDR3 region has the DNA TGTGCCACCAGCAGAGTTAGGGGGCAGATCTGGGGTGAAGCTTTCTTT.